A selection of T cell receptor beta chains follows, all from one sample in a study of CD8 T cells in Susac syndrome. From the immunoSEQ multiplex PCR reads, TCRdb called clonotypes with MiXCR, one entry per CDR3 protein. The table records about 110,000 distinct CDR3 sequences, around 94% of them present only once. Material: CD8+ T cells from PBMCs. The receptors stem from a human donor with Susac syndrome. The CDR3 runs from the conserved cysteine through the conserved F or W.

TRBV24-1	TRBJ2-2	CATSEETGNTGELFF
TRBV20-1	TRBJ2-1	CSAIHQGSEQFF
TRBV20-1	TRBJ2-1	CSARSPGLAGTEQFF
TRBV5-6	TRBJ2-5	CASSTTGRTRGETQYF
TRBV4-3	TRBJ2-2	CASSQVGRDLNTGELFF
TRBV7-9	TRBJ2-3	CASSVNQGGSADTQYF
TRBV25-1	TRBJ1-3	CASIRSEAPGNTIYF
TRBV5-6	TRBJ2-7	CASSIRTGVYEQYF
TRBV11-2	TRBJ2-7	CASSLSIDYEQYF
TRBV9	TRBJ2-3	CASSDPLAGDTDTQYF
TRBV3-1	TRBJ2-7	CASSHLTGYEQYF
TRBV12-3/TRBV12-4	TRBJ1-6	CASSLNRGHSPLHF
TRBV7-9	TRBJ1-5	CASSSNRGGGNQPQHF
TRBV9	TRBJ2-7	CASSVASGSEQYF
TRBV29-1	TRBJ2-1	CSVEGREGRASYNEQFF
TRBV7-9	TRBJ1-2	CASSLAPAENGYTF
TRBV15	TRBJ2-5	CATSEEIVGSSGNQETQYF
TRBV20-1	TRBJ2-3	CSASRLAGTDTQYF
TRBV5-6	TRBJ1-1	CASSPNPTAEAFF
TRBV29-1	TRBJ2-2	CSVDIQGATGELFF
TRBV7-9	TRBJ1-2	CASSPPGQGYGYTF
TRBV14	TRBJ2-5	CASSLEVQETQYF
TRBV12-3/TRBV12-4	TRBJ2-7	CASSTTDAEQYF
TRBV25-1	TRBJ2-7	CASSGQAYEQYF
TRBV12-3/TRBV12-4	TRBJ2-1	CASKDVGEQFF
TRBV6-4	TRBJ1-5	CASSTGSGQPQHF
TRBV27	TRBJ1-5	CASSTGGSNQPQHF
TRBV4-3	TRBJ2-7	CASSQDGRGAEQYF
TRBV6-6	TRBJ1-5	CASSYSPGNQPQHF
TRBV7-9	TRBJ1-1	CASSLGQGQAFF
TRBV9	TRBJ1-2	CASSVEGGNYGYTF
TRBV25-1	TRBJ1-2	CASSYTNYGYTF
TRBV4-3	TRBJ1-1	CASSQGTGVNAEAFF
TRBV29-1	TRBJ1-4	CSAAGQAQEEKLFF
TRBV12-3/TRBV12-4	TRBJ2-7	CASSTQGWEQYF
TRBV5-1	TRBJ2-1	CASSRSYNEQFF
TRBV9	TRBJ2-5	CASSNSAVGETQYF
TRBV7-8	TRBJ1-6	CASSLGPSGNSPLHF
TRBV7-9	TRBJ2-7	CASSFGNVGYEQYF
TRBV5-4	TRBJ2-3	CASSLWADTQYF
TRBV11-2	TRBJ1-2	CASSSTRDRLYGYTF
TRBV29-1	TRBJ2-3	CSVDIRNTDTQYF
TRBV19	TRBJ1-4	CASKRRRDEKLFF
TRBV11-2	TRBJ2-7	CASSRTGDEQYF
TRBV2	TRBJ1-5	CASRTGQGNQPQHF
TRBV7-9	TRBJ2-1	CASAGPTYNEQFF
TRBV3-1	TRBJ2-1	CASSQVLAGGDEQFF
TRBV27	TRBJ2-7	CASSSSGVHEQYF
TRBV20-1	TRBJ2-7	CSALSWGEGYEQYF
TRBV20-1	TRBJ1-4	CSARDFRGTNEKLFF
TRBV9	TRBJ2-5	CASSVGGGTETQYF